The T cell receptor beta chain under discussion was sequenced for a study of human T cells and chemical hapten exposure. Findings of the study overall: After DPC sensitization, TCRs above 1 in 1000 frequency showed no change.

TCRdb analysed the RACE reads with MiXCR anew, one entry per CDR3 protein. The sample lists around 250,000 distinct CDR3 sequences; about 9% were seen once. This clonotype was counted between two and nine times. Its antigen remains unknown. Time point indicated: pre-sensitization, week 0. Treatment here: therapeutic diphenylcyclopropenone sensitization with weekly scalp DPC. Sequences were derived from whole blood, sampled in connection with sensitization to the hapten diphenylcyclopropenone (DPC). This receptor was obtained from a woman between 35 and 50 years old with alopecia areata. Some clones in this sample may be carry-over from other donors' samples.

CDR3 amino acids: CASSYSGLPGTEAFF. CDR3 nucleotide sequence: TGTGCCAGCAGTTACTCGGGTCTTCCCGGCACTGAAGCTTTCTTT. This chain joins TRBV6-5 and TRBJ1-1; unclear D gene. The CDR3 extends over 15 amino acids. Germline V gene sequence: CDR1 MNHEY, CDR2 SVGAGI. Trimming stripped 0 bases from V and 4 bases from J, with 12 bases between.